The 31 T cell receptor beta chains below come from one sample, sequenced in a study of T cell repertoires in cytomegalovirus infection. Each CDR3 protein is one row after TCRdb ran MiXCR on the reads. The sample records around 800,000 distinct CDR3 sequences, about 33% being singletons. These receptors' targets are unknown. This material consisted of cultured CD8+ T cells from PBMCs, taken from culture after CMV antigen stimulation. These receptors originate from a human donor in good health (CMV status not recorded). Some clones in this sample may be carry-over from other donors' samples.

The CDR3: CATSDATLRGVGDTQYF. The CDR3 nucleotides are TGTGCCACCAGTGACGCCACTTTGCGGGGGGTAGGTGATACGCAGTATTTT. V is TRBV24-1 and J is TRBJ2-3; TRBD2 aligns across 8 bases. Germline V gene lookup returns CDR1 KGHDR and CDR2 SFDVKD. The CDR3 is 17 residues long. V was pared by 4 bases and J by 6 bases, with 14 bases of the junction left unmatched.

This clonotype was recorded at least ten times. CDR3 bases: TGTGCCAGCAGCAAGGGACAGGCGAGCTCCTACGAGCAGTACTTC. Residues: CASSKGQASSYEQYF. The chain combines TRBV7-2 with TRBJ2-7, with 8 bases identical to TRBD1. CDR1 and CDR2 (germline): SGHTA, FQGNSA. The CDR3 covers 15 residues. V trimming: 5 bases; J trimming: 0 bases; junction bases outside the gene matches: 6.

A single count supports this clonotype. The chain has TRBV29-1 and TRBJ1-2; D perhaps matches TRBD1 (5 bases). Germline V CDR1 and CDR2: SQVTM, ANQGSEA. V was trimmed by 4 bases and J by 8 bases, leaving 20 bases between them. CDR3 size: 14 residues. Written as DNA, the CDR3 is TGCAGCGTTGGATCCACGAAGGGACCTAAGGGCTACACCTTC. Its protein product is CSVGSTKGPKGYTF. The entire variable domain, with the rest obtained from reference TRBV29-1 and TRBJ1-2, is as follows: SAVISQKPSRDICQRGTSLTIQCQVDSQVTMMFWYRQQPGQSLTLIATANQGSEATYESGFVIDKFPISRPNLTFSTLTVSNMSPEDSSIYLCSVGSTKGPKGYTFGSGTRLTVV.

This clonotype was seen more than once but under ten times. V and J are TRBV6-1 and TRBJ1-1; TRBD1 matches 7 bases. The V segment lost 3 bases and the J segment 1 base; nucleotides outside the gene matches: 2. Germline CDR1 reads MNHNS; CDR2 reads SASEGT. CDR3 length equals 14 residues. The CDR3 DNA reads as TGTGCCAGCAGTGATAACAGGGGGAACACTGAAGCTTTCTTT. It yields the protein CASSDNRGNTEAFF.

This clonotype was detected a few times. The J gene is TRBJ2-3, the V gene TRBV2; weak D call: TRBD2 (6 bases). V dropped 6 bases and J dropped 0 bases, with 13 bases sitting between them. The length of the CDR3 is 15 residues. The V gene's germline CDR1 is SNHLY and CDR2 FYNNEI. The CDR3: CASSGGRTSTDTQYF. The CDR3, as DNA: TGTGCCAGCAGCGGGGGAAGAACTAGCACAGATACGCAGTATTTT.

The chain couples TRBV12-3 or TRBV12-4 to TRBJ1-6; D is possibly TRBD1 (5 bases). CDR3 length: 14 residues. Trimming removed 6 bases at V and 11 bases at J, with 17 bases between. The CDR3 sequence: CASSGTAFRTPLHF. CDR3 sequence (DNA): TGTGCCAGCAGCGGGACCGCCTTCAGGACACCCCTCCACTTT.

The table lists this clonotype with many counts. The genes are TRBV12-3 or TRBV12-4 and TRBJ2-5; 11 bases fit TRBD2. V shed 1 base, J shed 1 base, and the junction held 5 bases outside the gene matches. The CDR3 length is 17 residues. CDR3 bases: TGTGCCAGCAGTTTAGGCCCTAGCGGGGGGAGCCAAGAGACCCAGTACTTC. Translated: CASSLGPSGGSQETQYF.

The rearrangement links TRBV5-6 to TRBJ2-1; 7 bases fit TRBD1. The trim removed 2 bases at V and 2 bases at J, leaving 7 bases unmatched. This CDR3 is built from 16 residues. Germline V gene data show CDR1 as SGHDT and CDR2 as YYEEEE. CDR3 sequence (DNA): TGTGCCAGCAGCTTCCGACAGGGACCCCCCTACAATGAGCAGTTCTTC. It encodes CASSFRQGPPYNEQFF.

The CDR3 DNA reads as TGCACCACCCACCTAGCGGGGGGGATTAATGAGCAGTTCTTC. This encodes CTTHLAGGINEQFF. The chain links TRBV29-1 to TRBJ2-1; TRBD2 aligns across 12 bases. Germline V gene lookup returns CDR1 SQVTM and CDR2 ANQGSEA. The CDR3 is 14 amino acids.

The V and J genes are TRBV12-3 or TRBV12-4 and TRBJ1-5; D remains ambiguous. CDR3 length: 14 amino acids. Trimming stripped 5 bases from V and 0 bases from J, with 8 bases between. CDR3 amino acids: CASSTDVSNQPQHF. CDR3 in DNA: TGTGCCAGCAGTACGGACGTTAGCAATCAGCCCCAGCATTTT.

This clonotype was detected many times. This sequence joins TRBV7-6 and TRBJ1-1; TRBD1 matches at 9 bases. The CDR3 spans 15 residues. The germline V gene encodes CDR1 SGHVS and CDR2 FNYEAQ. Unmatched junction bases numbered 7, after V lost 5 bases and J lost 3 bases. The CDR3 bases are TGTGCCAGCAGCCTGACAGGGGGGATCCACACTGAAGCTTTCTTT. Amino acids: CASSLTGGIHTEAFF.

This rearrangement joins TRBV7-9 to TRBJ1-2, with 11 bases fitting TRBD1. The CDR3 length is 16 residues. J gave up 8 bases and V 0 bases, and 8 bases lay outside the gene matches. The germline CDR1 and CDR2 sequences are SEHNR and FQNEAQ (reference sequence). The CDR3, as DNA: TGTGCCAGCAGCTTAGCGCCCGGACAGGGGGCTATCGGCTACACCTTC. Its protein product is CASSLAPGQGAIGYTF. Variable domain in full (rest from reference TRBV7-9 and TRBJ1-2): DTGVSQNPRHKITKRGQNVTFRCDPISEHNRLYWYRQTLGQGPEFLTYFQNEAQLEKSRLLSDRFSAERPKGSFSTLEIQRTEQGDSAMYLCASSLAPGQGAIGYTFGSGTRLTVV.

This chain connects TRBV4-3 to TRBJ2-2, with D perhaps TRBD1 (6 bases). Germline V gene lookup returns CDR1 LGHNA and CDR2 YSLEER. The CDR3 runs 14 residues. CDR3 DNA: TGCGCTTCAGAGGGGGACGGGAACACCGGGGAGCTGTTTTTT. Its translation: CASEGDGNTGELFF.

The chain joins TRBV6-8 to TRBJ2-3; 8 nucleotides match TRBD2. The V gene end was trimmed by 7 bases and the J gene end by 5 bases; junction bases not matched to a gene: 11. Germline-derived CDR1 and CDR2 are MNHGY and SAAAGT. CDR3 length equals 15 residues. The CDR3 sequence: CASIAREGDRDTQYF. The CDR3 bases are TGTGCCAGCATTGCCCGGGAGGGAGATAGAGATACGCAGTATTTT.

This chain links TRBV24-1 with TRBJ2-2; D may correspond to TRBD1 or TRBD2 (5 bases each). The CDR3 totals 16 residues. CDR1 and CDR2 from the germline V gene are KGHDR and SFDVKD. Trimming stripped 1 base from V and 7 bases from J, with 15 bases between. CDR3 in DNA: TGTGCCACCAGTGATTTACGGGACGGGAACGGCGGGGAGCTGTTTTTT. Amino acids: CATSDLRDGNGGELFF.

This clonotype has a handful of counts. The genes are TRBV7-2 and TRBJ2-7, with TRBD1 identical over 12 bases. The CDR3 has 16 residues. CDR1 and CDR2 (germline): SGHTA, FQGNSA. Trimming took 4 bases from V and 1 from J; bases not matched to a gene: 5. CDR3 protein: CASSSGTGGASYEQYF. CDR3 sequence (DNA): TGTGCCAGCAGCTCCGGGACAGGGGGCGCATCCTACGAGCAGTACTTC. The variable domain in full, with the rest retrieved from reference TRBV7-2 and TRBJ2-7, is GAGVSQSPSNKVTEKGKDVELRCDPISGHTALYWYRQSLGQGLEFLIYFQGNSAPDKSGLPSDRFSAERTGGSVSTLTIQRTQQEDSAVYLCASSSGTGGASYEQYFGPGTRLTVT.

This clonotype was observed a handful of times. This rearrangement joins TRBV7-8 to TRBJ2-3, with 7 positions matching TRBD1. This CDR3 contains 16 residues. V dropped 1 base and J dropped 2; count of bases not matched to a gene: 6. The germline gives CDR1 SGHVS, CDR2 FQNEAQ. CDR3 in amino acids: CASSLGDSGTTDTQYF. The CDR3 region has the DNA TGTGCCAGCAGCTTAGGGGACAGTGGAACCACAGATACGCAGTATTTT.

V is TRBV29-1 and J is TRBJ1-2; no definite D call. There are 13 residues in the CDR3. The V end lost 2 bases, the J end lost 8 bases, and 15 bases lay between the germline ends. Germline lookup yields CDR1 SQVTM and CDR2 ANQGSEA. The CDR3 loop is CSVEFETISGYTF. The CDR3 DNA reads TGCAGCGTTGAATTTGAGACCATAAGCGGCTACACCTTC.

On this clonotype itself: The junction does not match germline at one end; this may be a read error. CDR3 nucleotide sequence: TGTACCAGCACCTCCGGATTTCAGCCCCAGCATTTT. Translated: CTSTSGFQPQHF. J is TRBJ1-5 and V is TRBV6-6; D ambiguous. Germline V gives CDR1 MNHNY, CDR2 SVGAGI (reference sequence). This CDR3 is 12 amino acids long.

This clonotype was recorded at least ten times. The J gene is TRBJ2-7, the V gene TRBV6-1, with 10 bases lining up with TRBD1. The CDR3 is made up of 16 amino acids. CDR1 and CDR2 from the germline V gene are MNHNS and SASEGT. With V trimmed by 5 bases and J by 6 bases, 13 bases remained unmatched. The CDR3 is CASSKSRDRGSTEQYV. Here the CDR3 DNA reads TGTGCCAGCAGTAAATCTAGGGACAGGGGATCTACCGAGCAGTACGTC.

This clonotype was detected only a few times. The rearrangement links TRBV6-5 to TRBJ2-3; TRBD2 aligns across 10 bases. The V gene end was trimmed by 4 bases and the J gene end by 5 bases; junction bases not matched to a gene: 6. Germline V gene lookup returns CDR1 MNHEY and CDR2 SVGAGI. The CDR3 is 15 amino acids. In nucleotides, the CDR3 is TGTGCCAGCAGTTCCACTAGCGGGGCTAGAGATACGCAGTATTTT. It translates to CASSSTSGARDTQYF.

The CDR3 loop reads CASRTTSGEGNEQFF. CDR3 coding DNA: TGTGCCAGCAGAACGACTAGCGGGGAGGGGAATGAGCAGTTCTTC. The chain is built from TRBV2 and TRBJ2-1; 11 bases are a match to TRBD2. The germline V gene encodes CDR1 SNHLY and CDR2 FYNNEI. After removal of 6 bases from V and 7 bases from J, the junction contained 8 bases not matched to a gene. The CDR3 is 15 residues long.

As regards this clonotype: A read error may account for a junction end that differs from germline. In DNA, the CDR3 is TGTACCAGCAGCCCCGGGGCCCGTGGGGGCTACACCTTC. Its protein is CTSSPGARGGYTF. V gene TRBV5-6 combines with J gene TRBJ1-2, with TRBD1 as a possible D gene (5 bases). CDR3 length equals 13 residues. CDR1 and CDR2 (germline): SGHDT, YYEEEE.

V and J are TRBV19 and TRBJ1-1, with 7 bases lining up with TRBD1. Losses at the gene ends were 6 bases for V and 4 bases for J; bases not matched to a gene: 5. The V gene's germline CDR1 is LNHDA and CDR2 SQIVND (reference sequence). There are 13 residues in the CDR3. CDR3 in DNA: TGTGCCAGTAGACACCCAGGGGGCACTGAAGCTTTCTTT. Translating it yields CASRHPGGTEAFF.

As regards this clonotype: The junction departs from germline at one end; a sequencing error may be responsible. The chain couples TRBV7-9 to TRBJ2-2, with D unresolved. This CDR3 region has 14 residues. Germline values: CDR1 SEHNR, CDR2 FQNEAQ (reference sequence). Here the CDR3 reads CASSGRLITEELFF. The CDR3 DNA follows: TGTGCCAGCAGCGGGCGACTGATCACCGAGGAGCTGTTTTTT.

This clonotype was counted many times. DNA of the CDR3: TGCAGTGCTAGAACCGGGACAGTTCATGAAAAACTGTTTTTT. This encodes CSARTGTVHEKLFF. The J gene is TRBJ1-4, the V gene TRBV20-1; 7 bases are shared with TRBD1. From germline, CDR1 is DFQATT and CDR2 SNEGSKA (reference sequence). V gave up 2 bases and J gave up 6 bases; unmatched junction bases: 6. The CDR3 contains 14 residues.

CDR3 DNA: TGTGCCAGCAGCGGGGACAGGGAAAGCACCGGGGAGCTGTTTTTT. Amino acids: CASSGDRESTGELFF. The rearrangement links TRBV7-9 to TRBJ2-2, with 9 positions matching TRBD1. Germline-derived CDR1 and CDR2 are SEHNR and FQNEAQ (reference sequence). The CDR3 totals 15 residues. V lost 5 bases, J lost 4 bases, and 5 bases stayed unmatched. Using reference TRBV7-9 and TRBJ2-2 for the parts outside the CDR3, the full variable domain is DTGVSQNPRHKITKRGQNVTFRCDPISEHNRLYWYRQTLGQGPEFLTYFQNEAQLEKSRLLSDRFSAERPKGSFSTLEIQRTEQGDSAMYLCASSGDRESTGELFFGEGSRLTVL.

This clonotype was counted at least ten times. Here the CDR3 reads CASSLRRTGGRGTEAFF. The DNA for the CDR3 is TGTGCCAGCAGCTTGCGTAGGACAGGGGGCAGGGGCACTGAAGCTTTCTTT. The chain uses TRBV7-2 and TRBJ1-1; TRBD1 matches 11 bases. CDR3 length: 17 residues. The V gene end was trimmed by 3 bases and the J gene end by 4 bases; junction bases not matched to a gene: 10. Germline V gene sequence: CDR1 SGHTA, CDR2 FQGNSA.

This clonotype has ten or more counts. The chain links TRBV7-2 to TRBJ2-7; 8 bases match TRBD1. Per the germline V gene, CDR1 is SGHTA and CDR2 is FQGNSA. V lost 3 bases, J lost 6 bases, and 4 bases stayed unmatched. The CDR3 has 13 amino acids. In nucleotides, the CDR3 is TGTGCCAGCAGCTTCGGTACAGGGGGCGAGCAGTACGTC. Protein product: CASSFGTGGEQYV.

With respect to this clonotype: Being one base from a much bigger clone, this may be a read error. The DNA for the CDR3 is TGTGCCAGCAGTTACTTGGCGACAGGGTCCTACAATGAGCAGTTCTTC. Protein sequence: CASSYLATGSYNEQFF. The chain combines TRBV6-2 or TRBV6-3 with TRBJ2-1, with TRBD1 matching 7 bases. After removal of 1 base from V and 1 base from J, the junction contained 4 bases not matched to a gene. The germline V gene encodes CDR1 MNHEY and CDR2 SVGEGT. The CDR3 has 16 residues.

This clonotype was counted at least ten times. The CDR3 loop is CASSQLLSLAGANTGELFF. The CDR3 region has the DNA TGTGCCAGCAGCCAACTGTTGAGTCTAGCGGGGGCGAACACCGGGGAGCTGTTTTTT. The V gene is TRBV7-6, the J gene TRBJ2-2, with 10 bases fitting TRBD2. CDR1 is SGHVS and CDR2 is FNYEAQ in the germline V gene. This CDR3 contains 19 residues. V lost 5 bases to trimming and J lost 0 bases; unmatched junction nucleotides: 12. Variable domain in full (rest from reference TRBV7-6 and TRBJ2-2): GAGVSQSPRYKVTKRGQDVALRCDPISGHVSLYWYRQALGQGPEFLTYFNYEAQQDKSGLPNDRFSAERPEGSISTLTIQRTEQRDSAMYRCASSQLLSLAGANTGELFFGEGSRLTVL.